Following are 14 T cell receptor beta chains from one sample sequenced in a study of T cell responses to AZD1222 COVID-19 vaccine. TCRdb keeps only in-frame clones here, not all; method: immunoSEQ multiplex PCR. The sample contains around 140,000 clones, under 90% of which appear only once. The material sequenced was peripheral blood, taken on day 0 of AZD1222 vaccination. Receptor source: an adult in good health.

This clone was recorded once. The V gene is TRBV6-2 or TRBV6-3, the J gene TRBJ1-2, with TRBD1 identical over 8 bases. The CDR3 totals 13 residues. Germline CDR1 and CDR2: MNHEY and SVGEGT. The ends lost 6 bases at V and 4 bases at J; junction bases unmatched: 4. The CDR3 DNA reads TGTGCCAGCAGCTTAACAGGGGGCTATGGCTACACCTTC. As protein: CASSLTGGYGYTF.

V and J are TRBV29-1 and TRBJ1-3; TRBD1 is a possible D gene (6 bases). Trimming removed 5 bases from V and 5 bases from J, with 16 bases in between. The CDR3 spans 14 residues. Germline CDR1 and CDR2: SQVTM and ANQGSEA. The CDR3 region is CSVTSGTSRNTIYF. DNA for the CDR3: TGCAGCGTTACCTCCGGGACATCGCGAAACACCATATATTTT.

The chain combines TRBV7-9 with TRBJ2-1; D perhaps matches TRBD2 (6 bases). V was clipped by 5 bases and J by 8 bases, with 13 bases between them. From germline, CDR1 is SEHNR and CDR2 FQNEAQ (reference sequence). This CDR3 region has 13 residues. The CDR3 loop is CASSLGGSHEQFF. CDR3 nucleotides: TGTGCCAGCAGCCTGGGGGGTTCCCATGAGCAGTTCTTC.

V gene TRBV4-1 combines with J gene TRBJ1-2; possible D gene TRBD1, 5 bases. The V gene's germline CDR1 is MGHRA and CDR2 YSYEKL. CDR3 size: 16 residues. The ends were cut back, 1 base at V and 6 bases at J, with 18 bases in the middle. This chain's CDR3 is CASSQAPLTVMDGYTF. The CDR3 nucleotides read TGCGCCAGCAGCCAAGCCCCCCTGACAGTGATGGATGGCTACACCTTC.

The genes are TRBV11-1 and TRBJ1-1; D gene unclear. This CDR3 comprises 16 residues. Germline V CDR1 and CDR2: SGHAT, FQDESV (reference sequence). V lost 2 bases and J lost 0, with 13 bases in between. CDR3 bases: TGTGCCAGCAGCTTATTTTCGTCCCCCATGAACACTGAAGCTTTCTTT. As protein: CASSLFSSPMNTEAFF.

The CDR3 loop is CASSIDEGRINSPLHF. CDR3 DNA sequence: TGTGCCAGTAGTATAGATGAAGGTCGGATTAATTCACCCCTCCACTTT. The chain joins TRBV19 to TRBJ1-6; D is undetermined. Germline CDR1 is LNHDA and CDR2 is SQIVND (reference sequence). The V end was cut by 0 bases, the J end by 6 bases, with 12 bases between. This CDR3 is built from 16 residues.

This sequence joins TRBV5-1 and TRBJ1-4, with 9 bases that match TRBD1. The CDR3 totals 14 residues. Germline V gives CDR1 SGHRS, CDR2 YFSETQ. V shed 0 bases and J 8 bases; nucleotides not matched to a gene: 2. This CDR3 is CASSLEQGAEKLFF. CDR3 DNA sequence: TGCGCCAGCAGCTTGGAACAGGGGGCAGAAAAACTGTTTTTT. The full variable domain, rest sourced from reference TRBV5-1 and TRBJ1-4, is KAGVTQTPRYLIKTRGQQVTLSCSPISGHRSVSWYQQTPGQGLQFLFEYFSETQRNKGNFPGRFSGRQFSNSRSEMNVSTLELGDSALYLCASSLEQGAEKLFFGSGTQLSVL.

This rearrangement joins TRBV28 to TRBJ1-5; D perhaps matches TRBD1 (5 bases). CDR1 and CDR2 (germline): MDHEN, SYDVKM. The CDR3 contains 16 residues. Trimming took off 8 bases at V and 0 bases at J, with 17 bases between the two ends. CDR3 nucleotide sequence: TGTGCCAGCTGGGGGTCAGACCTATATAGCAATCAGCCCCAGCATTTT. Translating it yields CASWGSDLYSNQPQHF.

V gene TRBV7-8 combines with J gene TRBJ1-1, with 10 bases identical to TRBD1. J was trimmed by 5 bases and V by 5 bases; bases with no gene match: 5. The germline CDR1 and CDR2 sequences are SGHVS and FQNEAQ. The CDR3 extends over 14 amino acids. Written as DNA, the CDR3 is TGTGCCAGCAGCGTCGACAGGGGGCGAACTGAAGCTTTCTTT. Protein sequence: CASSVDRGRTEAFF.

The rearrangement uses TRBV6-5 and TRBJ1-2; unclear D gene. V was pared by 6 bases and J by 4 bases, with 12 bases between. Germline-derived CDR1 and CDR2 are MNHEY and SVGAGI. This CDR3 is 13 amino acids long. The CDR3 coding sequence is TGTGCCAGCAGCCCCTTCCAGGTCTATGGCTACACCTTC. This encodes CASSPFQVYGYTF.

This CDR3 is CASSSPKGGVDTEAFF. The CDR3 DNA is TGTGCCAGCAGCTCCCCCAAGGGGGGCGTGGACACTGAAGCTTTCTTT. This chain connects TRBV6-2 or TRBV6-3 to TRBJ1-1; weak D call: TRBD1 (6 bases). Trimming removed 6 bases at V and 3 bases at J, with 20 bases between. Germline CDR1 and CDR2: MNHEY and SVGEGT. The CDR3 loop spans 16 amino acids.

This chain links TRBV15 with TRBJ2-3, with TRBD2 matching over 7 bases. J lost 0 bases, V lost 4 bases, and 7 bases had no gene match. This CDR3 is 16 amino acids long. Germline assignment: CDR1 LNHNV and CDR2 YYDKDF (reference sequence). In DNA form, the CDR3 reads TGTGCCACCAGCACTAGGACTAGACCTAGCACAGATACGCAGTATTTT. Protein: CATSTRTRPSTDTQYF.

The rearrangement uses TRBV7-2 and TRBJ2-2; 7 bases fit TRBD2. From germline, CDR1 is SGHTA and CDR2 FQGNSA. The CDR3 contains 14 residues. V was pared by 1 base and J by 14 bases, with 10 bases of the junction left unmatched. CDR3 nucleotide sequence: TGTGCCAGCAGCTTAGGGGTGAGCGGGATGCAACTGTTTTTT. This translates into CASSLGVSGMQLFF.

The V and J genes are TRBV16 and TRBJ1-1, with D tentatively TRBD1 (5 bases). V shed 1 base and J shed 4 bases, with 10 bases lying between them. Per the germline V gene, CDR1 is KGHSY and CDR2 is FQNENV. This CDR3 contains 14 residues. The chain's CDR3 is CASSQLTAATEAFF. CDR3 nucleotides: TGTGCCAGCAGCCAATTGACAGCCGCCACTGAAGCTTTCTTT.